The next 32 T cell receptor beta chains were all read from a single sample in a study of metastatic and nonmetastatic thyroid tumors. TCRdb reanalyzed the PCR reads with MiXCR. The sample lists roughly 75,000 clones, approximately 12% occurring once. Treatment of any kind had been given to no patient before thyroid surgery. Sequenced sample: tumor tissue. Receptor source: a female donor with papillary thyroid cancer or a benign thyroid nodule (not recorded which). Some clones in this sample may be carry-over from other donors' samples.

This clone was observed at least ten times. The V call is TRBV5-1, the J call TRBJ2-7; no clear D gene. Germline V gene sequence: CDR1 SGHRS, CDR2 YFSETQ. The germline V and J ends were trimmed by 0 bases and 0 bases, with 13 bases remaining between them. The CDR3 covers 16 residues. In nucleotides, the CDR3 is TGCGCCAGCAGCTTGGCCCCGGGCATTGGCTCCTACGAGCAGTACTTC. Translating it yields CASSLAPGIGSYEQYF.

This clone was picked up many times. This chain connects TRBV5-1 to TRBJ2-5; D might be TRBD1 (5 bases). Germline-derived CDR1 and CDR2 are SGHRS and YFSETQ. The V and J ends lost 7 bases and 2 bases respectively, with 12 bases between them. The CDR3 runs 13 residues. The CDR3 sequence: CASSKDIQETQYF. Written as DNA, the CDR3 is TGCGCCAGCTCGAAGGACATTCAAGAGACCCAGTACTTC.

This sequence joins TRBV6-1 and TRBJ2-1; 9 bases are shared with TRBD1. This CDR3 has 14 amino acids. J lost 9 bases, V lost 6 bases, and 9 bases had no gene match. CDR1 is MNHNS, CDR2 SASEGT, per germline. CDR3 sequence reads: CASSIWTGVSEQFF. The CDR3, as DNA: TGTGCCAGCAGCATCTGGACAGGGGTCAGTGAGCAGTTCTTC.

The J gene is TRBJ1-4, the V gene TRBV15; tentatively, D is TRBD1 (5 bases). Trimming left V 8 bases short and J 8 bases short, with 18 bases between. Per the germline V gene, CDR1 is LNHNV and CDR2 is YYDKDF (reference sequence). The CDR3 runs to 14 residues. CDR3 sequence (DNA): TGTGCCACCCGGAAGAGCAGGGTCCCCGAAAAACTGTTTTTT. This translates into CATRKSRVPEKLFF.

This clone has just a few counts. This may come from a read error, since a much larger clone is one base off. This sample includes further DNA sequences coding for the same CDR3. The chain has TRBV2 and TRBJ2-5, with TRBD2 matching over 12 bases. CDR1 is SNHLY, CDR2 FYNNEI, per germline. The V and J ends lost 1 base and 1 base, in that order; junction bases with no gene match: 7. The CDR3 is made up of 18 amino acids. In DNA, the CDR3 is TGTGCCAGCAGTGAAGGTTTCCTACTAGCGGGGGGCCAAGAGACCCAGTACTTC. It specifies CASSEGFLLAGGQETQYF.

This clone appeared many times. The chain has TRBV19 and TRBJ2-3; D may be TRBD1 (6 bases). V was pared by 7 bases and J by 4 bases, with 15 bases between. Germline V lookup: CDR1 LNHDA, CDR2 SQIVND (reference sequence). This CDR3 spans 14 amino acids. The CDR3 nucleotides are TGTGCCAGTAACCAGGGGTTTGACGCAGATACGCAGTATTTT. This translates into CASNQGFDADTQYF. Drawing the rest from reference TRBV19 and TRBJ2-3, the complete variable domain is DGGITQSPKYLFRKEGQNVTLSCEQNLNHDAMYWYRQDPGQGLRLIYYSQIVNDFQKGDIAEGYSVSREKKESFPLTVTSAQKNPTAFYLCASNQGFDADTQYFGPGTRLTVL.

This clone appeared many times. The chain combines TRBV5-1 with TRBJ2-1, with 7 bases identical to TRBD1. V trimming: 4 bases; J trimming: 5 bases; junction bases outside the gene matches: 12. The CDR3 contains 16 residues. Germline assignment: CDR1 SGHRS and CDR2 YFSETQ. The CDR3 loop reads CASSPLVRQGNNEQFF. DNA of the CDR3: TGCGCCAGCAGCCCCTTGGTCCGACAGGGCAACAATGAGCAGTTCTTC.

As to this clone: Possible read error: a much larger clone is one base away. This CDR3 is also generated by other DNA sequences in the sample. The chain has TRBV6-2 or TRBV6-3 and TRBJ1-2; D is possibly TRBD1 (5 bases). Germline CDR1 reads MNHEY; CDR2 reads SVGEGT. CDR3 length: 14 residues. The CDR3 region has the DNA TGTGCCAGCAGTCAAGGGGCAGCGCGCTATGGCTACACCTTT. It translates to CASSQGAARYGYTF.

At least ten counts were recorded for this clone. The chain has TRBV12-3 or TRBV12-4 and TRBJ2-1, with D possibly matching TRBD2 (6 bases). V was shortened by 4 bases and J by 1 base, with 8 bases between the two germline ends. This CDR3 has 14 amino acids. CDR3 in DNA: TGTGCCAGCAGTTCCAGCGGGTCCTACAATGAGCAGTTCTTC. This encodes CASSSSGSYNEQFF.

In this sample, this clone turned up once. A much larger clone differs from this one at a single base, so this may be a read error. The chain carries TRBV20-1 and TRBJ2-3; D unresolved. Germline-derived CDR1 and CDR2 are DFQATT and SNEGSKA (reference sequence). Trimming took 3 bases from V and 2 from J, leaving 18 bases between them. The CDR3 length is 16 residues. The DNA of the CDR3 is TGCAGTGCTAGTCACGCCCTCCTTGATCTCACAGATACGCAGTATTTT. Translated: CSASHALLDLTDTQYF.

This clone was observed at least ten times. This chain joins TRBV28 and TRBJ1-2, with D perhaps TRBD1 (6 bases). Trimming cost V 11 bases and J 2 bases, with 18 bases left between them. This CDR3 spans 14 amino acids. Per the germline V gene, CDR1 is MDHEN and CDR2 is SYDVKM. CDR3 amino acids: CAWTNRDNNYGYTF. As DNA, the CDR3 is TGTGCCTGGACAAACCGGGACAACAACTATGGCTACACCTTC.

The table lists this clone with many counts. This sequence joins TRBV5-1 and TRBJ2-7, with a weak D call TRBD1 (6 bases). Germline CDR1 and CDR2: SGHRS and YFSETQ. Trimming stripped 0 bases from V and 1 base from J, with 14 bases between. The length of the CDR3 is 16 residues. The CDR3 DNA reads TGCGCCAGCAGCTTGGCCTCCGGGACAAGTTCCTACGAGCAGTACTTC. It codes for CASSLASGTSSYEQYF.

This clone appeared many times. The gene calls are TRBV5-1 and TRBJ2-3; 9 bases are a match to TRBD2. Looked up from germline, CDR1 is SGHRS and CDR2 is YFSETQ. The J segment lost 6 bases and the V segment lost 0 bases, leaving 5 bases of the junction unmatched. This CDR3 has 15 residues. The CDR3 region is CASSLGGSGSDTQYF. The CDR3 region has the DNA TGCGCCAGCAGCTTGGGGGGTAGCGGGAGCGATACGCAGTATTTT.

As regards this clone: Given a much more abundant clone one base away, this may be a read error. This chain connects TRBV2 to TRBJ2-5, with D possibly being TRBD1 (6 bases). The CDR3 covers 13 residues. Per germline, CDR1 SNHLY and CDR2 FYNNEI. CDR3 DNA sequence: TGTGCCGTAGATGGACAGTTCGAGGAGACCAAGTACTTC. Translating gives CAVDGQFEETKYF. Using reference TRBV2 and TRBJ2-5 for the parts outside the CDR3, the full variable domain is EPEVTQTPSHQVTQMGQEVILRCVPISNHLYFYWYRQILGQKVEFLVSFYNNEISEKSEIFDDQFSVERPDGSNFTLKIRSTKLEDSAMYFCAVDGQFEETKYFGPGTRLLVL.

This clone was counted between two and nine times. A much bigger clone sits one base away, suggesting this may be a read error. Here the CDR3 DNA reads TGTGCCAGCATCTTGGACAGGGGGCGTGGTACTGAAGCTTTCTTT. Translated: CASILDRGRGTEAFF. The chain links TRBV5-4 to TRBJ1-1; 11 bases are shared with TRBD1. The CDR3 consists of 15 residues. Per germline, CDR1 SGHNT and CDR2 YYREEE (reference sequence).

This clone was detected ten times or more. J is TRBJ1-5 and V is TRBV7-8, with unresolved D. This CDR3 has 16 amino acids. The V end was cut by 2 bases, the J end by 3 bases, with 14 bases between. The germline V gene encodes CDR1 SGHVS and CDR2 FQNEAQ. CDR3 region: CASSLTRVALNQPQHF. The CDR3 nucleotides are TGTGCCAGCAGCTTAACTCGGGTCGCCCTCAATCAGCCCCAGCATTTT.

This clone appeared once. It may be a read error: a sequence one base away is much more abundant. The CDR3, as DNA: TGTGCCAGCAGCTTAATCGGACAGAGGAACACCGCGGAGCTGTTTTTT. This encodes CASSLIGQRNTAELFF. The chain is built from TRBV7-6 and TRBJ2-2; perhaps TRBD1 as D (6 bases). Germline V gene sequence: CDR1 SGHVS, CDR2 FNYEAQ. This CDR3 spans 16 amino acids. The whole variable domain, filled in from reference TRBV7-6 and TRBJ2-2, reads GAGVSQSPRYKVTKRGQDVALRCDPISGHVSLYWYRQALGQGPEFLTYFNYEAQQDKSGLPNDRFSAERPEGSISTLTIQRTEQRDSAMYRCASSLIGQRNTAELFFGEGSRLTVL.

In this sample, this clone turned up many times. The V call is TRBV18, the J call TRBJ2-2, with D maybe TRBD2 (6 bases). Germline V gives CDR1 KGHSH, CDR2 LQKENI. The CDR3 totals 14 residues. V was clipped by 6 bases and J by 6 bases, with 14 bases between them. CDR3 sequence (DNA): TGTGCCAGCTCCCCCTTAGCGGACTCCGGGGAGCTGTTTTTT. Its translation: CASSPLADSGELFF.

The chain recombines TRBV29-1 with TRBJ2-2; a possible D gene is TRBD1 (6 bases). This CDR3 has 12 amino acids. CDR1 is SQVTM, CDR2 ANQGSEA, per germline. Between the trimmed V and J ends, which lost 2 bases and 6 bases, there was a span of 7 bases. The CDR3 here is CSVEYRAGELFF. As DNA, the CDR3 is TGCAGCGTTGAATACAGGGCCGGGGAGCTGTTTTTT.

This clone was picked up a small number of times. The rearrangement links TRBV7-9 to TRBJ2-1; D ambiguous. Looked up from germline, CDR1 is SEHNR and CDR2 is FQNEAQ (reference sequence). The CDR3 loop spans 12 amino acids. Trimming stripped 3 bases from V and 5 bases from J, with 5 bases between. This CDR3 reads CASSFLNNEQFF. DNA for the CDR3: TGTGCCAGCAGCTTCCTAAACAATGAGCAGTTCTTC.

This clone was picked up many times. The rearrangement links TRBV20-1 to TRBJ1-3; D is unresolved. The germline gives CDR1 DFQATT, CDR2 SNEGSKA (reference sequence). The CDR3 has 13 amino acids. V shed 5 bases and J shed 0 bases, with 8 bases lying between them. CDR3 in DNA: TGCAGTGCTGATGACGTCTCTGGAAACACCATATATTTT. It codes for CSADDVSGNTIYF.

This clone was seen many times. V and J are TRBV19 and TRBJ1-4; the D gene is possibly TRBD1 (5 bases). From germline, CDR1 is LNHDA and CDR2 SQIVND (reference sequence). There are 15 residues in the CDR3. With 1 base removed from V and 4 bases from J, the gap between germline ends came to 10 bases. CDR3 sequence reads: CASSIGRGFNEKLFF. Written as DNA, the CDR3 is TGTGCCAGTAGTATAGGCCGGGGGTTTAATGAAAAACTGTTTTTT.

This clone occurred many times. The chain links TRBV28 to TRBJ1-4, with unresolved D. This CDR3 comprises 16 residues. Trimming shortened V by 7 bases and J by 0 bases, and 15 bases separated the two germline ends. Looked up from germline, CDR1 is MDHEN and CDR2 is SYDVKM. CDR3 bases: TGTGCCAGCACCGCAGAAGGGTCTGCAACTAATGAAAAACTGTTTTTT. Its protein product is CASTAEGSATNEKLFF. Using reference TRBV28 and TRBJ1-4 for the parts outside the CDR3, the full variable domain is DVKVTQSSRYLVKRTGEKVFLECVQDMDHENMFWYRQDPGLGLRLIYFSYDVKMKEKGDIPEGYSVSREKKERFSLILESASTNQTSMYLCASTAEGSATNEKLFFGSGTQLSVL.

This clone was seen at least ten times. The V gene is TRBV2, the J gene TRBJ1-1; TRBD1 agrees at 7 bases. Germline V gene sequence: CDR1 SNHLY, CDR2 FYNNEI. Losses at the gene ends were 6 bases for V and 4 bases for J; bases not matched to a gene: 8. The CDR3 has 14 amino acids. The DNA for the CDR3 is TGTGCCAGCAGGGCAGGGGGTGGGTCCACTGAAGCTTTCTTT. This translates into CASRAGGGSTEAFF.

In this sample, this clone turned up many times. V is TRBV9 and J is TRBJ2-5; D is possibly TRBD1 or TRBD2 (5 bases each). Germline CDR1 SGDLS, CDR2 YYNGEE. V was clipped by 4 bases and J by 4 bases, with 17 bases between them. The CDR3 runs 15 residues. The CDR3 coding sequence is TGTGCCAGCAGCACCCAACCCGGGGCCTCAGAGACCCAGTACTTC. This sequence encodes CASSTQPGASETQYF.

This clone was recorded many times. The chain links TRBV7-9 to TRBJ2-1; 7 bases are shared with TRBD2. The ends lost 7 bases at V and 7 bases at J; junction bases unmatched: 10. Per germline, CDR1 SEHNR and CDR2 FQNEAQ (reference sequence). There are 14 residues in the CDR3. This CDR3 is CASTPAGHENEQFF. The CDR3 DNA reads TGTGCCAGCACCCCAGCGGGGCATGAAAATGAGCAGTTCTTC.

This clone came up many times. The chain joins TRBV14 to TRBJ2-3; perhaps TRBD2 as D (6 bases). CDR1 is SGHDN, CDR2 FVKESK, per germline. This CDR3 region has 15 residues. The germline V and J ends were trimmed by 0 bases and 9 bases, with 16 bases remaining between them. The CDR3 DNA sequence: TGTGCCAGCAGCCAAGATCTTATGAGGGAGGACACGCAGTATTTT. Protein sequence: CASSQDLMREDTQYF.

The table lists this clone with many counts. The V and J genes are TRBV5-1 and TRBJ2-1, with D tentatively TRBD1 (5 bases). Germline lookup yields CDR1 SGHRS and CDR2 YFSETQ. V lost 0 bases and J 4 bases, leaving 11 bases between the germline ends. The CDR3 runs to 15 residues. The CDR3 sequence: CASSLEGRLYNEQFF. Here the CDR3 DNA reads TGCGCCAGCAGCTTGGAGGGGCGACTGTACAATGAGCAGTTCTTC.

This clone has a count of ten or more. For the CDR3, the DNA is TGTGCCAGCAGCCCAGGGGTGGGCAGGGCAAGGTATGGCTACACCTTC. Protein: CASSPGVGRARYGYTF. V usage is TRBV3-1 and J usage is TRBJ1-2, with a possible D match to TRBD1 (6 bases). Trimming removed 4 bases at V and 5 bases at J, with 20 bases between. Looked up from germline, CDR1 is LGHDT and CDR2 is YNNKEL (reference sequence). CDR3 length equals 16 residues.

This clone was counted many times. The same CDR3 also results from other DNA sequences found in this sample. The chain is built from TRBV25-1 and TRBJ2-1, with D tentatively TRBD1 or TRBD2 (5 bases each). Trimming took off 6 bases at V and 7 bases at J, with 10 bases between the two ends. Germline V lookup: CDR1 MGHDK, CDR2 SYGVNS. The CDR3 consists of 12 residues. The CDR3 DNA reads as TGTGCCAGCAGGGGCAGGGAGAATGAGCAGTTCTTC. Protein sequence: CASRGRENEQFF.

Comments on this clone: This clone may be a read error of a much larger clone one base away. It is likely a read error, because the conserved phenylalanine at the end of the CDR3 is missing. The rearrangement joins TRBV20-1 to TRBJ2-3; D not certain. V lost 5 bases, J lost 6 bases, and 12 bases lay in between. The CDR3 runs 12 residues. Germline loops: CDR1 DFQATT, CDR2 SNEGSKA (reference sequence). The CDR3 nucleotides are TGCAGTGCTCCCTCCAATACCGATACGCAGTATTCT. It translates to CSAPSNTDTQYS.

A note on this clone: A much larger clone is a single base away; this may be a read error. This rearrangement joins TRBV6-6 to TRBJ2-7; the match to TRBD2 covers 7 bases. This CDR3 comprises 15 residues. With V trimmed by 0 bases and J by 7 bases, 9 bases remained unmatched. Germline V CDR1 and CDR2: MNHNY, SVGAGI (reference sequence). CDR3 residues: CASSYSSAGRGEQYF. CDR3 nucleotide sequence: TGTGCCAGCAGTTACTCGAGTGCAGGGAGGGGAGAGCAGTACTTC.